These 26 T cell receptor beta chains share one sample of origin, sequenced in a study of CD8 T cells in ankylosing spondylitis. Study-level results: About 8 highly homologous variants made up a TCR beta motif, and this motif appeared characteristic of ankylosing spondylitis blood.

A single record per CDR3 protein comes from TCRdb applying MiXCR to the 5' RACE reads. This table holds around 540,000 distinct CDR3 sequences, 10% to 15% found once. No antigens are known for them. The specimen sequenced was blood, either unsorted or a sorted T cell fraction (not recorded which). The receptor set was obtained from a male donor with ankylosing spondylitis.

This clonotype was seen many times. This chain connects TRBV9 to TRBJ2-7; possible D gene TRBD1, 6 bases. Deletions cut 4 bases from V and 9 bases from J, with 23 bases between. CDR3 length: 15 amino acids. Germline values: CDR1 SGDLS, CDR2 YYNGEE. Here the CDR3 reads CASSPRMFPKQGQYV. The CDR3 bases are TGTGCCAGCAGCCCTAGGATGTTCCCGAAACAGGGGCAGTACGTC.

This clonotype was counted ten times or more. V usage is TRBV5-1 and J usage is TRBJ1-2, with no clear D. The CDR3 sequence is 15 residues long. Germline V gene data show CDR1 as SGHRS and CDR2 as YFSETQ. V lost 3 bases and J 0 bases, leaving 12 bases between the germline ends. The CDR3 nucleotides are TGCGCCAGCAGCTCTTACGGGATTTCTAACTATGGCTACACCTTC. It is translated as CASSSYGISNYGYTF. The full variable domain, its missing parts supplied by reference TRBV5-1 and TRBJ1-2, is KAGVTQTPRYLIKTRGQQVTLSCSPISGHRSVSWYQQTPGQGLQFLFEYFSETQRNKGNFPGRFSGRQFSNSRSEMNVSTLELGDSALYLCASSSYGISNYGYTFGSGTRLTVV.

This clonotype was counted at least ten times. This sequence joins TRBV9 and TRBJ2-3; no definite D call. This CDR3 comprises 14 residues. Trimming took 0 bases from V and 6 from J, leaving 11 bases between them. Germline loops: CDR1 SGDLS, CDR2 YYNGEE. CDR3 coding DNA: TGTGCCAGCAGCGTAGCCCTACCCCAGGATACGCAGTATTTT. Translation gives CASSVALPQDTQYF.

This clonotype showed up just a few times. CDR3 in amino acids: CASSPVYSSGADNEQFF. The CDR3 bases are TGTGCCAGCAGCCCCGTTTACAGTAGCGGAGCCGACAATGAGCAGTTCTTC. The chain recombines TRBV7-2 with TRBJ2-1; a weak D match, TRBD2 (6 bases). Germline V CDR1 and CDR2: SGHTA, FQGNSA. V lost 5 bases, J lost 5 bases, and 22 bases lay in between. The CDR3 totals 17 residues. Full variable domain (outside the CDR3, taken from reference TRBV7-2 and TRBJ2-1): GAGVSQSPSNKVTEKGKDVELRCDPISGHTALYWYRQSLGQGLEFLIYFQGNSAPDKSGLPSDRFSAERTGGSVSTLTIQRTQQEDSAVYLCASSPVYSSGADNEQFFGPGTRLTVL.

This chain links TRBV24-1 with TRBJ2-1; unclear D gene. V dropped 4 bases and J dropped 0 bases, with 6 bases sitting between them. This CDR3 has 14 amino acids. Per the germline V gene, CDR1 is KGHDR and CDR2 is SFDVKD. In nucleotides, the CDR3 is TGTGCCACCAGTGACCTGCTCTCCTACAATGAGCAGTTCTTC. Its protein product is CATSDLLSYNEQFF.

The sample holds a few counts of this clonotype. The chain couples TRBV10-3 to TRBJ2-4; TRBD2 aligns across 10 bases. CDR1 is ENHRY, CDR2 SYGVKD, per germline. The CDR3 covers 15 residues. Trimming took 2 bases from V and 6 from J; bases not matched to a gene: 4. CDR3 coding DNA: TGTGCCATCAGTGAGCTAGCGGGAGAGGTAAACATTCAGTACTTC. Translation: CAISELAGEVNIQYF.

This clonotype has ten or more counts. This chain joins TRBV6-5 and TRBJ1-3, with D uncertain. V gave up 0 bases and J gave up 0 bases, with 9 bases separating them. This CDR3 has 16 amino acids. Looked up from germline, CDR1 is MNHEY and CDR2 is SVGAGI. CDR3 residues: CASSYSNNNSGNTIYF. In DNA form, the CDR3 reads TGTGCCAGCAGTTACTCGAACAATAACTCTGGAAACACCATATATTTT.

This clonotype occurred many times. The rearrangement links TRBV12-3 or TRBV12-4 to TRBJ2-3; D is possibly TRBD1 (5 bases). Trimming cost V 3 bases and J 1 base, with 11 bases left between them. The CDR3 extends over 15 amino acids. Here the CDR3 reads CASSFPKGGTDTQYF. CDR3 DNA: TGTGCCAGCAGTTTCCCTAAAGGGGGCACAGATACGCAGTATTTT.

This clonotype was seen ten or more times. V and J are TRBV5-1 and TRBJ1-1; no reliable D call. Trimming took off 1 base at V and 3 bases at J, with 13 bases between the two ends. CDR1 is SGHRS and CDR2 is YFSETQ in the germline V gene. The CDR3 runs 15 residues. CDR3 protein: CASSLFQGRDTEAFF. For the CDR3, the DNA is TGCGCCAGCAGCTTGTTCCAAGGGAGGGACACTGAAGCTTTCTTT.

This clonotype appeared a few times. CDR3 sequence (DNA): TGTGCCAGCAGCTCGCCGGGGAATGAGCAGTTCTTC. It specifies CASSSPGNEQFF. The chain uses TRBV5-5 and TRBJ2-1, with a possible D match to TRBD2 (5 bases). V was clipped by 3 bases and J by 7 bases, with 8 bases between them. Germline CDR1 and CDR2: SGHKS and YYEKEE (reference sequence). The CDR3 length is 12 residues.

There are a few counts of this clonotype. The chain uses TRBV20-1 and TRBJ2-3; tentatively, D is TRBD1 (7 bases). V was pared by 6 bases and J by 0 bases, with 19 bases between. The CDR3 loop spans 16 amino acids. From germline, CDR1 is DFQATT and CDR2 SNEGSKA (reference sequence). The CDR3 sequence: CSARGRGSFSTDTQYF. For the CDR3, the DNA is TGCAGTGCGAGGGGGCGGGGCTCCTTTAGCACAGATACGCAGTATTTT.

The chain has TRBV13 and TRBJ2-7; TRBD2 is a possible D gene (5 bases). Between the trimmed V and J ends, which lost 3 bases and 7 bases, there was a span of 10 bases. Germline CDR1 and CDR2: PRHDT and FYEKMQ (reference sequence). The CDR3 loop spans 12 amino acids. CDR3 loop: CASSFGGGEQYV. In nucleotides, the CDR3 is TGTGCCAGCAGCTTCGGTGGCGGGGAGCAGTACGTC.

As regards this clonotype: Compared with germline, one end of the junction differs, possibly owing to a read error. This chain joins TRBV29-1 and TRBJ2-1, with D perhaps matching TRBD2 (6 bases). The CDR3 length is 13 residues. The germline V gene has CDR1 SQVTM and CDR2 ANQGSEA. CDR3 protein: CSVEESGTPVGIF. The CDR3 bases are TGCAGCGTTGAAGAATCCGGGACTCCCGTCGGCATCTTC.

V and J are TRBV20-1 and TRBJ1-4, with 7 bases lining up with TRBD1. V dropped 4 bases and J dropped 2; count of bases not matched to a gene: 10. Germline V gene data show CDR1 as DFQATT and CDR2 as SNEGSKA (reference sequence). This CDR3 has 16 amino acids. In DNA, the CDR3 is TGCAGTGCTACAGACAGGGTCGGCAAGACTAATGAAAAACTGTTTTTT. It yields the protein CSATDRVGKTNEKLFF.

The rearrangement links TRBV15 to TRBJ2-1; D is undetermined. Germline CDR1 and CDR2: LNHNV and YYDKDF (reference sequence). The CDR3 spans 13 residues. V was shortened by 0 bases and J by 8 bases, with 8 bases between the two germline ends. The CDR3 sequence is CATSRDPADEQFF. The CDR3 DNA follows: TGTGCCACCAGCAGAGATCCGGCGGATGAGCAGTTCTTC.

The chain recombines TRBV19 with TRBJ2-7; 10 bases fit TRBD1. V was clipped by 6 bases and J by 6 bases; unmatched bases: 2. The germline CDR1 and CDR2 sequences are LNHDA and SQIVND (reference sequence). The CDR3 is 12 amino acids. CDR3 bases: TGTGCCAGTAGCGGACAGGGGGGCGAGCAGTACTTC. Protein sequence: CASSGQGGEQYF.

This sequence joins TRBV13 and TRBJ2-7; 7 bases line up with TRBD2. With 5 bases clipped from V and 7 bases from J, the junction kept 11 bases outside the gene matches. The CDR3 runs 14 residues. Looked up from germline, CDR1 is PRHDT and CDR2 is FYEKMQ (reference sequence). This chain's CDR3 is CASSPTRAGGEQYV. As DNA, the CDR3 is TGTGCCAGCAGCCCCACTAGGGCCGGGGGGGAGCAGTACGTC.

This clonotype was counted between two and nine times. V and J are TRBV18 and TRBJ2-5; no clear D gene. With 3 bases removed from V and 5 bases from J, the gap between germline ends came to 10 bases. This CDR3 region has 13 residues. The germline V gene has CDR1 KGHSH and CDR2 LQKENI. The CDR3 DNA reads as TGTGCCAGCTCACCGTACCTGGCGGAGACCCAGTACTTC. Translating it yields CASSPYLAETQYF. Drawing the rest from reference TRBV18 and TRBJ2-5, the complete variable domain is NAGVMQNPRHLVRRRGQEARLRCSPMKGHSHVYWYRQLPEEGLKFMVYLQKENIIDESGMPKERFSAEFPKEGPSILRIQQVVRGDSAAYFCASSPYLAETQYFGPGTRLLVL.

The chain carries TRBV21-1 and TRBJ1-1; the listed D gene, TRBD1, was not tested against the DNA. TRBV21-1 is a pseudogene segment. This CDR3 is 10 amino acids long. The CDR3 DNA sequence: TGTGCCAGCAGCAGGTCCCGGGCTTTCTTT. Its translation: CASSRSRAFF.

V is TRBV5-1 and J is TRBJ2-7; the D is unclear. Trimming stripped 1 base from V and 0 bases from J, with 11 bases between. Germline values: CDR1 SGHRS, CDR2 YFSETQ. The CDR3 covers 15 residues. The CDR3 nucleotides read TGCGCCAGCAGCTTGAATTTGCGACCCTCCTACGAGCAGTACTTC. Its translation: CASSLNLRPSYEQYF.

The chain is built from TRBV29-1 and TRBJ2-5; 9 bases agree with TRBD1. The trim removed 7 bases at V and 5 bases at J, leaving 8 bases unmatched. Germline assignment: CDR1 SQVTM and CDR2 ANQGSEA. The CDR3 is 13 residues long. CDR3 DNA sequence: TGCAGCGCCAGGACAGGGGCCGGGGAGACCCAGTACTTC. This sequence encodes CSARTGAGETQYF. Supplemented by reference TRBV29-1 and TRBJ2-5, the full variable domain reads SAVISQKPSRDICQRGTSLTIQCQVDSQVTMMFWYRQQPGQSLTLIATANQGSEATYESGFVIDKFPISRPNLTFSTLTVSNMSPEDSSIYLCSARTGAGETQYFGPGTRLLVL.

Ten or more counts support this clonotype. The chain links TRBV7-7 to TRBJ2-3, with D hard to call. The CDR3 runs 15 residues. V lost 1 base, J lost 0 bases, and 8 bases lay in between. Germline values: CDR1 SSHAT, CDR2 FNYEAQ (reference sequence). The CDR3 DNA follows: TGTGCCAGCAGCTTAGGACGGTTTAGCACAGATACGCAGTATTTT. Its protein product is CASSLGRFSTDTQYF.

The CDR3 loop reads CASITGFTGAQYF. The CDR3 DNA reads as TGTGCCAGCATTACGGGCTTTACGGGGGCGCAGTACTTC. The chain links TRBV28 to TRBJ2-7; the D gene could be TRBD1 or TRBD2 (6 bases each). Germline lookup yields CDR1 MDHEN and CDR2 SYDVKM. The V end lost 7 bases, the J end lost 9 bases, and 19 bases lay between the germline ends. The CDR3 extends over 13 amino acids.

The chain uses TRBV5-6 and TRBJ2-2; 7 bases fit TRBD1. This CDR3 is 16 amino acids long. Germline CDR1 and CDR2: SGHDT and YYEEEE. V lost 4 bases and J lost 4; bases outside the gene matches: 10. This chain's CDR3 is CASSRTTGPGTGELFF. The CDR3 bases are TGTGCCAGCAGCCGAACGACAGGGCCGGGCACCGGGGAGCTGTTTTTT.

This clonotype was recorded a few times. In DNA form, the CDR3 reads TGTGCCAGCTCACTAGCGGGAGTCAACGTCAATGAGCAGTTCTTC. This sequence encodes CASSLAGVNVNEQFF. The rearrangement joins TRBV18 to TRBJ2-1; 9 bases fit TRBD2. The trim removed 4 bases at V and 6 bases at J, leaving 7 bases unmatched. The CDR3 runs 15 residues. CDR1 and CDR2 from the germline V gene are KGHSH and LQKENI.

V and J are TRBV18 and TRBJ1-2, with D unclear. V lost 0 bases and J 2 bases, leaving 10 bases between the germline ends. Germline assignment: CDR1 KGHSH and CDR2 LQKENI. The CDR3 has 15 residues. DNA of the CDR3: TGTGCCAGCTCACCACCGGGTGAGCGGAACTATGGCTACACCTTC. This codes for CASSPPGERNYGYTF.